This T cell receptor (beta chain) emerged from a study of blood T cell repertoires in COVID-19. Whole-study context: The samples span acute and convalescent COVID-19 from the United States, Italy and Spain. Sample material is recorded as cDNA or gDNA derived from T cells, B-cell-depleted T cells, or PBMCs.

Original handling: Cell counts per sample came from amplifying reference gene primers. Profiling relied on immunoSEQ multiplex PCR, and the TCRdb table lists in-frame clones only, not all of them. The V and J calls and clone size were taken over from that table, and D and trimming were inferred from the DNA. This sample has around 140,000 clones; 84% occur once, and the top ten carry 10% to 13%. Germline CDR1 is SGHDT and CDR2 is YYEEEE. The CDR3 is made up of 14 amino acids. Trimming took off 4 bases at V and 3 bases at J, with 13 bases between the two ends. The TCR comes from a man aged 60 to 69 with active or convalescent COVID-19. Sequencing was performed on peripheral blood. V usage is TRBV5-6 and J usage is TRBJ1-2, with D possibly matching TRBD1 (5 bases). Here the CDR3 reads CASSATGIDYGYTF. The CDR3 nucleotides read TGTGCCAGCAGCGCCACAGGAATTGACTATGGCTACACCTTC.